This TCR beta chain is drawn from a study of T cell changes during pregnancy in multiple sclerosis. Profiled with immunoSEQ multiplex PCR; TCRdb holds only in-frame clones, not every one. Of fewer than 140,000 clones detected, roughly 90% appear once; the ten largest clones hold approximately 1.6%. The V end was cut by 3 bases, the J end by 8 bases, with 11 bases between. The germline V gene encodes CDR1 SQVTM and CDR2 ANQGSEA. The length of the CDR3 is 12 residues. This TCR was recovered from a female donor with multiple sclerosis, enrolled in a pregnancy study. Sequenced here: peripheral blood, sampled after pregnancy. The rearrangement uses TRBV29-1 and TRBJ2-1; tentative D call: TRBD1 (7 bases). CDR3 DNA: TGCAGCGTTGATCAGGGGGGCGATGAGCAGTTCTTC. Residues: CSVDQGGDEQFF.